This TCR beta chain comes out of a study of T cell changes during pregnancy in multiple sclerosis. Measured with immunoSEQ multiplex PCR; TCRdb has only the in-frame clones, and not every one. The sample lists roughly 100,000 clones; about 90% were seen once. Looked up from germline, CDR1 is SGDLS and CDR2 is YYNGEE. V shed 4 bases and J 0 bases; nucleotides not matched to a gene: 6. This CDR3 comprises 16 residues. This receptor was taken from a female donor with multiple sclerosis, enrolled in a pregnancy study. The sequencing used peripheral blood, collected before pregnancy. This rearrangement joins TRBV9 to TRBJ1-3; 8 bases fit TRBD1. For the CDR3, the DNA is TGTGCCAGCAGCAGAGGGGGACAGGTCTCTGGAAACACCATATATTTT. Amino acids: CASSRGGQVSGNTIYF.